The clone carrying this TCR beta chain showed up just once. Its specificity is not known. Some clones are missing from TCRdb's copy, which holds only in-frame ones; the method was immunoSEQ multiplex PCR. The sample shows over 85,000 clones, 85% to 90% of them seen only once. The data were taken from a study of T cell responses to AZD1222 COVID-19 vaccine. Study summary: Pooled together were second doses at about 4 or about 12 weeks. Overall study findings and caveats: Only 5 or 6 AZD1222 recipients were seropositive at baseline.

The CDR3 has 13 amino acids. Deletions cut 4 bases from V and 6 bases from J, with 10 bases between. CDR1 is SGHRS and CDR2 is YFSETQ in the germline V gene. The sequence was collected from an adult in good health. The source material was peripheral blood, sampled on day 0 of AZD1222 vaccination. This chain links TRBV5-1 with TRBJ1-4; weak D call: TRBD1 (5 bases). CDR3 amino acids: CASSPQGDEKLFF. Here the CDR3 DNA reads TGCGCCAGCAGCCCCCAGGGAGATGAAAAACTGTTTTTT.